This passage covers 2 T cell receptor beta chains from one sample sequenced in a study of beta chain features in type 1 diabetes. Investigators reverse transcribed all isolated RNA, so they sequenced expressed TCRB transcripts. Generated by immunoSEQ multiplex PCR, the TCRdb table keeps only in-frame clones and is missing some. The sample holds around 500,000 clones, roughly 31% seen once. Input material: naive CD4+ T cells from blood. Receptor source: a man younger than 35 in good health.

This chain connects TRBV5-6 to TRBJ2-5; D is undetermined. This CDR3 is built from 14 residues. Germline assignment: CDR1 SGHDT and CDR2 YYEEEE. Trimming shortened V by 0 bases and J by 3 bases, and 9 bases separated the two germline ends. CDR3 protein: CASSLGPEKETQYF. For the CDR3, the DNA is TGTGCCAGCAGCTTGGGGCCCGAGAAAGAGACCCAGTACTTC.

This clone has just a few counts. The chain links TRBV30 to TRBJ2-6, with TRBD1 matching 7 bases. Germline V gene data show CDR1 as GTSNPN and CDR2 as SVGIG (reference sequence). The V segment lost 0 bases and the J segment 13 bases; nucleotides outside the gene matches: 6. There are 13 residues in the CDR3. The CDR3 loop reads CAWSVGGLTVLTF. DNA for the CDR3: TGTGCCTGGAGTGTAGGGGGCTTAACTGTCCTGACTTTC.